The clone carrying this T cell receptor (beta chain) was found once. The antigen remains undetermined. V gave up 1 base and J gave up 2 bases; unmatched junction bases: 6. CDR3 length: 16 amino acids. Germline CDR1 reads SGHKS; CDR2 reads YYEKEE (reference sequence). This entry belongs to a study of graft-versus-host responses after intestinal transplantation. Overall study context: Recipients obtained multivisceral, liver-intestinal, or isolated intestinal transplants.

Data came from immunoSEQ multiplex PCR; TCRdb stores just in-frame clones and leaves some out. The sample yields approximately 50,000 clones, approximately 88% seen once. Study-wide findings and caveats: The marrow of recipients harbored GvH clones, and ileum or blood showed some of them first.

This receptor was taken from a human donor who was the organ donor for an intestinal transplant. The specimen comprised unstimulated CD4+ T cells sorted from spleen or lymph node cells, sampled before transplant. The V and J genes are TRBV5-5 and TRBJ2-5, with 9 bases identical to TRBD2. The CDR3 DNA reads TGTGCCAGCAGCTTGAAAGCGGGGGGCCCTCAAGAGACCCAGTACTTC. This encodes CASSLKAGGPQETQYF.